A single T cell receptor beta chain is shown here with its context. In the study's own analysis: Amplification of reference gene primers provided the estimated nucleated cell counts. Libraries were prepared by immunoSEQ multiplex PCR; TCRdb keeps only in-frame clonotypes and omits some of them. V and J calls and clone size are copied from that table; D and trimming were computed from the DNA. The sample records over 250,000 clones, roughly 84% being singletons. This specimen belongs to a study of blood T cell repertoires in COVID-19. Study-wide background: Collection of acute and convalescent COVID-19 samples took place in the United States, Italy and Spain. PBMCs, B-cell-depleted T cells, or T cells were the source of the cDNA or gDNA that made up the material.

The CDR3 runs 16 residues. Looked up from germline, CDR1 is SGHTA and CDR2 is FQGNSA. The V gene lost 1 base and the J gene lost 2 bases, with 12 bases spanning the gap. While infection was still active, Seattle patients were enrolled and then followed longitudinally. The source of this sequence is a human donor with COVID-19, enrolled during active disease. The donor label of this sample is uncertain. The chain combines TRBV7-2 with TRBJ2-1; tentative D call: TRBD1 (6 bases). The sequenced material came from peripheral blood. In DNA form, the CDR3 reads TGTGCCAGCAGCTTAGTTGGTGGACAGACCTACAATGAGCAGTTCTTC. Residues: CASSLVGGQTYNEQFF. Supplemented by reference TRBV7-2 and TRBJ2-1, the full variable domain reads GAGVSQSPSNKVTEKGKDVELRCDPISGHTALYWYRQSLGQGLEFLIYFQGNSAPDKSGLPSDRFSAERTGGSVSTLTIQRTQQEDSAVYLCASSLVGGQTYNEQFFGPGTRLTVL.